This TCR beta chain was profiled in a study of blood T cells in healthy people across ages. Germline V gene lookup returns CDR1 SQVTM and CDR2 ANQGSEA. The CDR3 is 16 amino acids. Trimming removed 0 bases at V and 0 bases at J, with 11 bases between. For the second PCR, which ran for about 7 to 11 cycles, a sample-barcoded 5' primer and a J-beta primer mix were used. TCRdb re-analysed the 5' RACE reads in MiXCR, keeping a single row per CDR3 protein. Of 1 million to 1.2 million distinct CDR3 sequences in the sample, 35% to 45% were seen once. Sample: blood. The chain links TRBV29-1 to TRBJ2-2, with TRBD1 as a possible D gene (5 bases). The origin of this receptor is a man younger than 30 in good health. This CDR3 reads CSVEESQGANTGELFF. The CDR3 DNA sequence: TGCAGCGTTGAAGAATCCCAGGGCGCGAACACCGGGGAGCTGTTTTTT.